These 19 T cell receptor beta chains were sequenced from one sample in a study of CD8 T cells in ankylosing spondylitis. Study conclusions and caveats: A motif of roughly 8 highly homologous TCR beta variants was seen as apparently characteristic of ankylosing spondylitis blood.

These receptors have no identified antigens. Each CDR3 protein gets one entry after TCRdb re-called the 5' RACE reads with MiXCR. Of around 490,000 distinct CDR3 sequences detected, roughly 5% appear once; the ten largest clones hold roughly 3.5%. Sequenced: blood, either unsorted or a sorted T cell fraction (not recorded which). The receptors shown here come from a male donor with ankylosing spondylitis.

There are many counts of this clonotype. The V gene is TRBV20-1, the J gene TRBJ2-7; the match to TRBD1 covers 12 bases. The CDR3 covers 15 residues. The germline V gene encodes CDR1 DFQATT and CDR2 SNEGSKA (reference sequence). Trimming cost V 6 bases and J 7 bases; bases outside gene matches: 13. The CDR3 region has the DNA TGCAGTGCCCAACCCCCGGGACAGGGGGCGAGGGAGCAGTACTTC. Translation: CSAQPPGQGAREQYF.

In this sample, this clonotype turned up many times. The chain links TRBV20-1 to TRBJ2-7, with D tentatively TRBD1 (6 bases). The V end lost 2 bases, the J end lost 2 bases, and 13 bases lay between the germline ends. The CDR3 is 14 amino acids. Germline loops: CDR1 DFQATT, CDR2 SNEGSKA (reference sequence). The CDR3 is CSARLLPGAYEQYF. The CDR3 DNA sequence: TGCAGTGCTAGATTACTCCCAGGGGCCTACGAGCAGTACTTC.

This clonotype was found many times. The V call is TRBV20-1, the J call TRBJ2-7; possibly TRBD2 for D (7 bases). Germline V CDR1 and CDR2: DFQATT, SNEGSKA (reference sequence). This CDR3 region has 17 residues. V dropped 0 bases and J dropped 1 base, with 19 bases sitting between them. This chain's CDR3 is CSARDGIGGGPSYEQYF. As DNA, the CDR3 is TGCAGTGCTAGAGACGGCATAGGGGGGGGGCCATCCTACGAGCAGTACTTC.

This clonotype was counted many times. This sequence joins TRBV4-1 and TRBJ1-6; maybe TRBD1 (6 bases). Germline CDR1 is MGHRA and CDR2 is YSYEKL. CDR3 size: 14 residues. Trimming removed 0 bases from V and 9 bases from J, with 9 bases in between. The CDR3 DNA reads TGCGCCAGCAGCCAAGAGGAAGGGGGTTCACCCCTCCACTTT. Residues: CASSQEEGGSPLHF.

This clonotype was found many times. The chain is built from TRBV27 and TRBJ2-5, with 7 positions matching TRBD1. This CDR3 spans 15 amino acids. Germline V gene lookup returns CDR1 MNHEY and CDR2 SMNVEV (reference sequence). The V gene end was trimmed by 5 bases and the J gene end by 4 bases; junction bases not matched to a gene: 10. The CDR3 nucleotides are TGTGCCAGCAGTACCAACAGGGGTTTGGTAGAGACCCAGTACTTC. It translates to CASSTNRGLVETQYF.

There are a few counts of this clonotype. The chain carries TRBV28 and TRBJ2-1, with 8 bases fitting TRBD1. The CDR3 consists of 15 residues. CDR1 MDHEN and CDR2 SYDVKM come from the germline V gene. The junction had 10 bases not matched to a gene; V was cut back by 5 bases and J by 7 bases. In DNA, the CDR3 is TGTGCCAGCAGTGTCCTCCAGGGGGCGCGGAATGAGCAGTTCTTC. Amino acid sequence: CASSVLQGARNEQFF.

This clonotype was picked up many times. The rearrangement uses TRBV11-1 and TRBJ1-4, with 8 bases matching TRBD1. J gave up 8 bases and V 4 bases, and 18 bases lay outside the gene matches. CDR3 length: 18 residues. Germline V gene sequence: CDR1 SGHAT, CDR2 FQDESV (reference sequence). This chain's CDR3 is CASSSLTGDKTESEKLFF. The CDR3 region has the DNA TGTGCCAGCAGCTCCCTGACAGGGGATAAGACGGAATCGGAAAAACTGTTTTTT.

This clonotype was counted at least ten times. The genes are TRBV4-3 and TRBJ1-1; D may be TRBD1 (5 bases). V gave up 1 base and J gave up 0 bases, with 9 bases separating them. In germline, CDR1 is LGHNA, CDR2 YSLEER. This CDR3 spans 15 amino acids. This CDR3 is CASSQGYRMNTEAFF. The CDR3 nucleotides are TGCGCCAGCAGCCAAGGGTACAGGATGAACACTGAAGCTTTCTTT.

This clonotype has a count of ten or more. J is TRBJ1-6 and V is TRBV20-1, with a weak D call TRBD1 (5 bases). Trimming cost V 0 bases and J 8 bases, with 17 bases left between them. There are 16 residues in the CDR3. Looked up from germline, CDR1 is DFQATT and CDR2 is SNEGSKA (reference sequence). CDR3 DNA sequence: TGCAGTGCTAGAGATTGGATGATCGGGGGGGATTCACCCCTCCACTTT. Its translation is CSARDWMIGGDSPLHF.

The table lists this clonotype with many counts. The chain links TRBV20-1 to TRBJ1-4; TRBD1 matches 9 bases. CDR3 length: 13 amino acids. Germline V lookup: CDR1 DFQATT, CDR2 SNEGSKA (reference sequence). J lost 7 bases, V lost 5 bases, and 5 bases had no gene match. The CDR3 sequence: CSAATGGGEKLFF. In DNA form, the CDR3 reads TGCAGTGCTGCTACAGGGGGCGGTGAAAAACTGTTTTTT.

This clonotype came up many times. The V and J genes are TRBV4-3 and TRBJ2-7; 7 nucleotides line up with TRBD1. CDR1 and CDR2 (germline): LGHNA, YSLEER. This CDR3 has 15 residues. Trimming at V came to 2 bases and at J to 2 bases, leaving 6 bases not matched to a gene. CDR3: CASSQFRDRPYEQYF. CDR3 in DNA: TGCGCCAGCAGCCAATTCCGGGACAGACCCTACGAGCAGTACTTC.

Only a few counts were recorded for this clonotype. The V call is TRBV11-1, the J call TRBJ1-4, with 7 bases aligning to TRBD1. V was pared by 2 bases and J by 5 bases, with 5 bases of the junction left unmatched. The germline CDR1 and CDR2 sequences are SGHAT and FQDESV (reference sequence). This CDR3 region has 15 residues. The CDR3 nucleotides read TGTGCCAGCAGCTTAAGGGGACAGCTCAATGAAAAACTGTTTTTT. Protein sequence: CASSLRGQLNEKLFF.

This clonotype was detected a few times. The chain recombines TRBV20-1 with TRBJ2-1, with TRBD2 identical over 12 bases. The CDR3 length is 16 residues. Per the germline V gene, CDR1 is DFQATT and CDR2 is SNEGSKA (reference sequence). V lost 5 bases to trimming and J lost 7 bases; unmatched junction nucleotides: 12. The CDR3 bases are TGCAGTGCTCACTCCCCGACTAGCGGGAGACCGAATGAGCAGTTCTTC. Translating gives CSAHSPTSGRPNEQFF.

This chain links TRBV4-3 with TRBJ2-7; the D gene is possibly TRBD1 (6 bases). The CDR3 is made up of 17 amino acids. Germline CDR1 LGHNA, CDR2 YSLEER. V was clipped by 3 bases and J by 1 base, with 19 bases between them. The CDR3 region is CASSQETNRDLSYEQYF. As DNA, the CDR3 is TGCGCCAGCAGCCAGGAAACAAACAGGGATTTGTCCTACGAGCAGTACTTC.

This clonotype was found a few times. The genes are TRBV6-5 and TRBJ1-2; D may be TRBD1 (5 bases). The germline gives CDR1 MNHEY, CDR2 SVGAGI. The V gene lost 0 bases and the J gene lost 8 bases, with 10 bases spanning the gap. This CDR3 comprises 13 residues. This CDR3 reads CASSYSSGPGYTF. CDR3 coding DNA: TGTGCCAGCAGTTACTCGTCAGGGCCCGGCTACACCTTC.

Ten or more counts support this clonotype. In DNA, the CDR3 is TGTGCCAGCAGTTTATGGTTAGGTACGCAGTATTTT. Protein sequence: CASSLWLGTQYF. The chain employs TRBV12-3 or TRBV12-4 and TRBJ2-3; D call uncertain. This CDR3 has 12 amino acids. V lost 2 bases and J 8 bases, leaving 8 bases between the germline ends.

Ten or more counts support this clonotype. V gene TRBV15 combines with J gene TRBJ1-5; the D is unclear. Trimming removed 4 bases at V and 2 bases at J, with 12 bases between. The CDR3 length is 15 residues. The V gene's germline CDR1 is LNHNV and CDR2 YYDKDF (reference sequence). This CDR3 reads CATSNGYSGNQPQHF. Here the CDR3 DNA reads TGTGCCACCAGCAATGGGTATTCAGGCAATCAGCCCCAGCATTTT.

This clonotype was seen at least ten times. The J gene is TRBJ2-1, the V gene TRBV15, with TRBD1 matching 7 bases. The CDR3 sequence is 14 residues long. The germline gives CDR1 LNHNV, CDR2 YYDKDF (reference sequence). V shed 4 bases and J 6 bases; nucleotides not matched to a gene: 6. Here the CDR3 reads CATSIRTGPNEQFF. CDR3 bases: TGTGCCACCAGCATTCGGACAGGACCCAATGAGCAGTTCTTC.

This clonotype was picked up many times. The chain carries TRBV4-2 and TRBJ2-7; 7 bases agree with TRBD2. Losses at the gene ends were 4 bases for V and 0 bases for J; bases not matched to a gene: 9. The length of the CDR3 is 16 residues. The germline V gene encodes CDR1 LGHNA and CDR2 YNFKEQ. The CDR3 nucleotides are TGTGCCAGCAGCCCCGCCGTGGCGGGAGCCTCCTACGAGCAGTACTTC. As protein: CASSPAVAGASYEQYF.